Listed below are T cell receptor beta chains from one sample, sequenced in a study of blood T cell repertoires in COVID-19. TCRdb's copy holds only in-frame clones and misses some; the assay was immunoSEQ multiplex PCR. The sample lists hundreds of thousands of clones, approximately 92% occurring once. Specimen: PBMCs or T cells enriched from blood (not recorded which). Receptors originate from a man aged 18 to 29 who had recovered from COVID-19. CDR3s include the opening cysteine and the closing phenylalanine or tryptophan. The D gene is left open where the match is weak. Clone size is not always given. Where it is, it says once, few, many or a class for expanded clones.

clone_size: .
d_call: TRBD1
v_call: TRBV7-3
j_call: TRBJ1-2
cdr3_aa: CASSGRDRGNYGYTF
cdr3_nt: TGTGCCAGCAGCGGCCGGGACAGGGGCAACTATGGCTACACCTTC

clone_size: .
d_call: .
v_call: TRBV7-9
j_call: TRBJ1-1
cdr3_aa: CASSPAQWGRPKNTEAFF
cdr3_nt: TGTGCCAGCAGCCCAGCCCAATGGGGGCGGCCGAAGAACACTGAAGCTTTCTTT

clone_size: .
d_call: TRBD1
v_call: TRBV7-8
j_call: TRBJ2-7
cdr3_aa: CASSRQGAGEQYF
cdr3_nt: TGTGCCAGCAGCCGCCAGGGGGCAGGGGAGCAGTACTTC

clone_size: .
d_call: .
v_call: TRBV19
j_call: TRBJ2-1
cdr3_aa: CASSPEGKPYNEQFF
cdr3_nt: TGTGCCAGTAGTCCGGAGGGGAAACCCTACAATGAGCAGTTCTTC

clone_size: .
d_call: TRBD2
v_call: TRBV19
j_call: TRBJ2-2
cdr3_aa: CASTGGGTITGELFF
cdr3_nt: TGTGCCAGTACGGGGGGTGGAACGATCACCGGGGAGCTGTTTTTT

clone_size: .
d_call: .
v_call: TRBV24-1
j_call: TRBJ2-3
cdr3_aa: CATSDHRLQTNTDTQYF
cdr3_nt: TGTGCCACCAGTGACCACCGACTCCAAACCAACACAGATACGCAGTATTTT

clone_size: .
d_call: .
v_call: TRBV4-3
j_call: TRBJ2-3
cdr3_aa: CASSQGERGSTDTQYF
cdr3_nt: TGCGCCAGCAGCCAAGGCGAGAGAGGTAGCACAGATACGCAGTATTTT

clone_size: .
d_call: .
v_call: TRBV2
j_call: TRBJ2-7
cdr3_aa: CAALPQGYEQYF
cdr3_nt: TGTGCCGCACTACCACAGGGCTACGAGCAGTACTTC

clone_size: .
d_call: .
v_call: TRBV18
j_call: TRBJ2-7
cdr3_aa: CASSPQGVRVYEQYF
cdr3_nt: TGTGCCAGCTCACCACAGGGAGTTCGGGTCTACGAGCAGTACTTC

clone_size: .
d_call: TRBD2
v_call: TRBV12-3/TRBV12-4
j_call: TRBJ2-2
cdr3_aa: CANGGITGELFF
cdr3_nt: TGTGCCAACGGGGGGATAACCGGGGAGCTGTTTTTT

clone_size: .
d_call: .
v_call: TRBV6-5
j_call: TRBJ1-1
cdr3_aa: CASSLLPRTTEAFF
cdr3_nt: TGTGCCAGCAGTCTCCTGCCACGGACAACTGAAGCTTTCTTT

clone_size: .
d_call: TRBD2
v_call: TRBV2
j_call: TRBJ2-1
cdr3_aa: CASSGGGGGVFEQFF
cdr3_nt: TGTGCCAGCAGTGGAGGAGGCGGGGGGGTATTTGAGCAGTTCTTC

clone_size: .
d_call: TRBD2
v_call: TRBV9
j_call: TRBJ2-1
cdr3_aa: CASRASGSNEQFF
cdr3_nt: TGTGCCAGCAGGGCTAGCGGGAGTAATGAGCAGTTCTTC

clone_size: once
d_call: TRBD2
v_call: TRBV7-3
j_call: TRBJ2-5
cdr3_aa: CASSFTGGLEETQYF
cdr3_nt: TGTGCCAGCAGCTTCACCGGGGGGTTGGAGGAGACCCAGTACTTC

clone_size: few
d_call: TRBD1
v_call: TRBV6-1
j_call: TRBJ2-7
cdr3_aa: CASSEQGAVDEQYF
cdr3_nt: TGTGCCAGCAGTGAACAGGGGGCTGTCGACGAGCAGTACTTC

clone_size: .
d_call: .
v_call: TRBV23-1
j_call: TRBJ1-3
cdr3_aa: CASINLRVGGNTIYF
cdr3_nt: TGCGCCAGCATTAACCTCAGGGTTGGTGGAAACACCATATATTTT

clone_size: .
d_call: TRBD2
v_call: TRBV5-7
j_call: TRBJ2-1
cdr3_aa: CASSFCCGGHPYNEQFF
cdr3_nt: TGTGCCAGCAGCTTTTGTTGCGGGGGGCACCCCTACAATGAGCAGTTCTTC

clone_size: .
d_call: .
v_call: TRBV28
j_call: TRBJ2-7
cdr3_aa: CASSLWASRRGERSSYEQYF
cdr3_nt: TGTGCCAGCAGTTTATGGGCCAGCCGGAGGGGTGAGAGGAGCTCCTACGAGCAGTACTTC

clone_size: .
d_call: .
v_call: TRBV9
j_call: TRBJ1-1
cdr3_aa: CASSVFGQGDTEAFF
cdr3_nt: TGTGCCAGCAGCGTATTCGGACAAGGGGACACTGAAGCTTTCTTT

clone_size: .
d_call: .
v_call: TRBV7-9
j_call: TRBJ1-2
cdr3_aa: CASSSLLGEANYGYTF
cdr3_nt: TGTGCCAGCAGCTCCCTCCTAGGGGAAGCTAACTATGGCTACACCTTC

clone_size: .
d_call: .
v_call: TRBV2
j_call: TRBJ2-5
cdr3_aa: CASSEGPTPRETQYF
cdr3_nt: TGTGCCAGCAGTGAAGGGCCAACCCCGAGGGAGACCCAGTACTTC

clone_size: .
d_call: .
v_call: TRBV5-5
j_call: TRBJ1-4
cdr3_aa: CASSLAGLTNEKLFF
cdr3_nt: TGTGCCAGCAGCTTGGCAGGGTTGACTAATGAAAAACTGTTTTTT

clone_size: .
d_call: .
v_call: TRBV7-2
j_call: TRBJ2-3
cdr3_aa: CASSYTRTDTQYF
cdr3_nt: TGTGCCAGCAGCTACACCCGCACAGATACGCAGTATTTT

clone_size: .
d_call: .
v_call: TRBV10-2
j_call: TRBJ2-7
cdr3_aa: CASSGGLTGYEQYF
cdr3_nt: TGCGCCAGCAGTGGAGGGTTAACAGGGTACGAGCAGTACTTC

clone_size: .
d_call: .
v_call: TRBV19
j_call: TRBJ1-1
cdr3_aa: CASTPQGTEAFF
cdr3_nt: TGTGCCAGTACTCCTCAGGGAACTGAAGCTTTCTTT

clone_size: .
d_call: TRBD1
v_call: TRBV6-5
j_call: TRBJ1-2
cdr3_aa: CASRPGGNYGYTF
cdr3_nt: TGTGCCAGCAGACCAGGGGGCAACTATGGCTACACCTTC

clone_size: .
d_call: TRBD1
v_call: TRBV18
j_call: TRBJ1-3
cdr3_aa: CASSPSGTAASFGNTIYF
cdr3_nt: TGTGCCAGCTCACCAAGTGGGACAGCGGCATCATTTGGAAACACCATATATTTT

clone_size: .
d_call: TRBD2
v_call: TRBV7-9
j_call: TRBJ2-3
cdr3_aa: CASSFSGVTDTQYF
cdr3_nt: TGTGCCAGCAGCTTCAGCGGGGTCACAGATACGCAGTATTTT

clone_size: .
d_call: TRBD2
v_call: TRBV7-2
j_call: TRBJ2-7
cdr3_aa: CASSLGSSGAIYEQYF
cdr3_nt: TGTGCCAGCAGCTTAGGGTCTAGCGGGGCAATCTACGAGCAGTACTTC

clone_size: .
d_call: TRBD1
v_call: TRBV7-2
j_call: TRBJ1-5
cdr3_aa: CASSFQGAKEPQHF
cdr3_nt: TGTGCCAGCAGCTTCCAGGGGGCCAAGGAGCCCCAGCATTTT

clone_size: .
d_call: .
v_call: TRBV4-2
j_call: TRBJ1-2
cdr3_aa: CASSQDWGVVFSYGYTF
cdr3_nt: TGTGCCAGCAGCCAAGATTGGGGGGTGGTGTTTAGCTATGGCTACACCTTC

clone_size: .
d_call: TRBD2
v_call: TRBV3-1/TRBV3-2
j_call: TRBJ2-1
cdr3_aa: CASSQPGLAGVEQFF
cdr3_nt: TGTGCCAGCAGCCAACCGGGACTAGCGGGGGTGGAGCAGTTCTTC

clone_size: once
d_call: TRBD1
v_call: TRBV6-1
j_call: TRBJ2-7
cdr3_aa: CASSVRDRGGGTYEQYF
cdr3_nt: TGTGCCAGCAGTGTCCGGGACAGGGGAGGCGGGACCTACGAGCAGTACTTC

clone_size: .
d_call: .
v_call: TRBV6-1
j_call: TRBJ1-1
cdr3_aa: CASSENGVLGPNTEAFF
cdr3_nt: TGTGCCAGCAGTGAAAACGGGGTTCTCGGGCCGAACACTGAAGCTTTCTTT

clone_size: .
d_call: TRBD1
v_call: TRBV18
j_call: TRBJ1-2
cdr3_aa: CASSPRQGEHYGYTF
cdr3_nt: TGTGCCAGCTCACCGAGACAGGGAGAGCACTATGGCTACACCTTC

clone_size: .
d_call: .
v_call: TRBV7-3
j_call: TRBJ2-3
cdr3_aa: CASTTAGADTQYF
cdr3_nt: TGTGCCAGCACCACGGCGGGTGCAGATACGCAGTATTTT

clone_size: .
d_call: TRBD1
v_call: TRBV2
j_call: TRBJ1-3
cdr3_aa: CASSEVGQISGNTIYF
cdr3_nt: TGTGCCAGCAGTGAAGTGGGACAGATCTCTGGAAACACCATATATTTT

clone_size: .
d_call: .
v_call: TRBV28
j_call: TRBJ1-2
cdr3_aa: CATRQESGYTF
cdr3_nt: TGTGCCACCAGACAGGAGAGTGGCTACACCTTC

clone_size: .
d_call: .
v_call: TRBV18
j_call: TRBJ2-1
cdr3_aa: CASSPTPRWRYNEQFF
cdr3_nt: TGTGCCAGCTCACCCACGCCCCGGTGGAGGTACAATGAGCAGTTCTTC

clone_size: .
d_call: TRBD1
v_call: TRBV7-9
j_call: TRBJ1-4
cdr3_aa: CASSARDRALLLNEKLFF
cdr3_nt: TGTGCCAGCAGCGCCCGGGACAGGGCCCTTCTTCTTAATGAAAAACTGTTTTTT

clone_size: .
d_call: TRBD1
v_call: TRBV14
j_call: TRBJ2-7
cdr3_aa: CASSHGTGLRAYF
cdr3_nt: TGTGCCAGCAGCCATGGGACAGGACTTAGGGCTTACTTC

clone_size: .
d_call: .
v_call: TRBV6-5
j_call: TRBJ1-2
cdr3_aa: CASSSPTLGDYGYTF
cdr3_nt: TGTGCCAGCAGTTCGCCGACCCTAGGTGATTATGGCTACACCTTC

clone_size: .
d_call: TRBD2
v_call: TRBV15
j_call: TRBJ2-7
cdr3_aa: CATSRDKGGRSYEQYF
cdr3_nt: TGTGCCACCAGCAGAGATAAGGGCGGGAGATCCTACGAGCAGTACTTC

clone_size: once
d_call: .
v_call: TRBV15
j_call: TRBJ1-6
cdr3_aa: CATSRVAGVRFSPLHF
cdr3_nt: TGTGCCACCAGCAGAGTCGCCGGGGTTCGGTTTTCACCCCTCCACTTT

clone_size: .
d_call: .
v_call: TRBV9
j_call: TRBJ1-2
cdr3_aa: CASSPVMAGDGYTF
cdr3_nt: TGTGCCAGCAGCCCCGTAATGGCAGGGGACGGCTACACCTTC

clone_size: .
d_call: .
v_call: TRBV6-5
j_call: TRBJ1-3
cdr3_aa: CASSYSGGYSGNTIYF
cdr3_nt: TGTGCCAGCAGTTACTCAGGGGGATACTCTGGAAACACCATATATTTT

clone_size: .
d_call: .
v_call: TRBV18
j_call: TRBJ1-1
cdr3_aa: CASSLGSSMNTEAFF
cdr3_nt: TGTGCCAGCTCCCTCGGGAGCTCAATGAACACTGAAGCTTTCTTT

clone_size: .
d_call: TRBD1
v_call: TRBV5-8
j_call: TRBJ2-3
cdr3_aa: CATRRDRVTDTQYF
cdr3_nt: TGTGCCACCCGCCGGGACAGGGTGACAGATACGCAGTATTTT

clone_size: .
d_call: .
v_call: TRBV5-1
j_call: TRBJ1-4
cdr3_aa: CASSSGQSNEKLFF
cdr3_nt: TGCGCCAGCAGCTCCGGACAGAGTAATGAAAAACTGTTTTTT

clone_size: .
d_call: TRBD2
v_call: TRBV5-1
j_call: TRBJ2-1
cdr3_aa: CASSLVGGSGSSYNEQFF
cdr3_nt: TGCGCCAGCAGCTTGGTTGGAGGTAGCGGGAGTTCTTACAATGAGCAGTTCTTC

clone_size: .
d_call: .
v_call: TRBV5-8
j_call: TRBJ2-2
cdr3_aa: CASSLVPGVWGELFF
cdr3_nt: TGTGCCAGCAGCTTGGTTCCCGGAGTTTGGGGGGAGCTGTTTTTT

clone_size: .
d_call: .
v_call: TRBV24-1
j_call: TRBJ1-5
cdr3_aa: CATSEQGLYQPQHF
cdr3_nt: TGTGCCACCAGTGAACAGGGTTTGTATCAGCCCCAGCATTTT

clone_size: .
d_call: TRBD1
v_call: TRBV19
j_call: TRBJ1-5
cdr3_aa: CASTLTGTGGQPQHF
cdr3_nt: TGTGCCAGTACCTTGACCGGGACAGGCGGTCAGCCCCAGCATTTT

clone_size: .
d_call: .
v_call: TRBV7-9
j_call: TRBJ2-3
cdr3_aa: CASSQTDTQYF
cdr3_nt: TGTGCCAGCAGCCAAACAGATACGCAGTATTTT

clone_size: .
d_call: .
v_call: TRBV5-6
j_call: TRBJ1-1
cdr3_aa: CASSLVPGRITEAFF
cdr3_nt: TGTGCCAGCAGCTTGGTCCCAGGGAGGATTACTGAAGCTTTCTTT

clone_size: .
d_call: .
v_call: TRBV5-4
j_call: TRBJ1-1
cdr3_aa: CAGGHQNTEAFF
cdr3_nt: TGTGCCGGTGGGCACCAGAACACTGAAGCTTTCTTT

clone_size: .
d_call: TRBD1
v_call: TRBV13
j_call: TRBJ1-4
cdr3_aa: CASSRRKGRDRNEKLFF
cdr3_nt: TGTGCCAGCAGCCGTCGGAAAGGACGGGACAGGAATGAAAAACTGTTTTTT

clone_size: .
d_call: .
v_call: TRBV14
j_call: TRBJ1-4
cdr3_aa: CASSPTGVNEKLFF
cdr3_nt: TGTGCCAGCAGCCCGACAGGAGTTAATGAAAAACTGTTTTTT